This T cell receptor (beta chain) derives from a study of Graves' ophthalmopathy and Graves' hyperthyroidism. Germline trimming cut 3 bases from V and 5 bases from J; bases unmatched to any gene: 4. Germline V gives CDR1 GTSNPN, CDR2 SVGIG (reference sequence). The CDR3 is 15 amino acids. This clonotype was seen at least ten times. Amplification of TCR beta CDR3 regions used RNA transcripts. Investigators did first-round RT-PCR with HTBI primers, then second-round multiplex PCR. TCRdb passed the multiplex PCR reads through MiXCR, listing each CDR3 protein once. The sample lists 400,000 to 500,000 distinct CDR3 sequences, 21% seen once, with 3% in the top ten.

The receptor was isolated from a young woman with stable Graves' hyperthyroidism. Sequencing input: peripheral blood. The chain combines TRBV30 with TRBJ2-5; TRBD2 matches at 15 bases. The CDR3 is CAWSRTSGRVETQYF. The DNA for the CDR3 is TGTGCCTGGAGCCGGACTAGCGGGAGGGTGGAGACCCAGTACTTC. Complete variable domain (other parts from reference TRBV30 and TRBJ2-5): SQTIHQWPATLVQPVGSPLSLECTVEGTSNPNLYWYRQAAGRGLQLLFYSVGIGQISSEVPQNLSASRPQDRQFILSSKKLLLSDSGFYLCAWSRTSGRVETQYFGPGTRLLVL.